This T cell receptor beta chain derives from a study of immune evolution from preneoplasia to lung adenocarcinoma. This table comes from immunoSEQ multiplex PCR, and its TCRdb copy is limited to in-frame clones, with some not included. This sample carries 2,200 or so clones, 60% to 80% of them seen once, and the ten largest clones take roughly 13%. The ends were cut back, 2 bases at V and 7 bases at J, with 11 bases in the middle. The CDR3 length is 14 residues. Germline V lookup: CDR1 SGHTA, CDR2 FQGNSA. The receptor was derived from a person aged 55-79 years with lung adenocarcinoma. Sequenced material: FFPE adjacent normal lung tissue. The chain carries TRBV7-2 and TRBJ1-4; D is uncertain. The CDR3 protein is CASSLRVKSEKLFF. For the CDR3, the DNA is TGTGCCAGCAGCTTAAGGGTAAAGAGTGAAAAACTGTTTTTT.